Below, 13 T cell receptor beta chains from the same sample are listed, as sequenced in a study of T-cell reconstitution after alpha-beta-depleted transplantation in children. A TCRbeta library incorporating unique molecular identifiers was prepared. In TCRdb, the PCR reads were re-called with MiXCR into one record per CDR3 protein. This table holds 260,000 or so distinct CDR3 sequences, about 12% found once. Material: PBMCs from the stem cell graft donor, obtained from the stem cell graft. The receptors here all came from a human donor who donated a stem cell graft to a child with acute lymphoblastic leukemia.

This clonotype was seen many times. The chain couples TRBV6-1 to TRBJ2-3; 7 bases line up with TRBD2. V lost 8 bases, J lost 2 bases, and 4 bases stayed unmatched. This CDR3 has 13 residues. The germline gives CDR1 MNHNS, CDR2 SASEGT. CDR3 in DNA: TGTGCCAGCGGACTAGGACACACAGATACGCAGTATTTT. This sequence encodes CASGLGHTDTQYF.

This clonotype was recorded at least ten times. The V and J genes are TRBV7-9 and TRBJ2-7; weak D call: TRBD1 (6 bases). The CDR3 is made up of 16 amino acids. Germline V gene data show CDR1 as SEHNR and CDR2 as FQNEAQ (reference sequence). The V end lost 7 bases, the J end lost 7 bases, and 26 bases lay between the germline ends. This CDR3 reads CASTFMTGHILGEQYF. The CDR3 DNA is TGTGCCAGCACCTTTATGACGGGACACATACTTGGAGAGCAGTACTTC.

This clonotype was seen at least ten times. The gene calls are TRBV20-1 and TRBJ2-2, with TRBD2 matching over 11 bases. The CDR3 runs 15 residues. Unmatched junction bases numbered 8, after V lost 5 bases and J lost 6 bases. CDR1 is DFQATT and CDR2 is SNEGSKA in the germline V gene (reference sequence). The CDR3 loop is CSAPLAGGIPGELFF. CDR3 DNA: TGCAGTGCTCCCCTAGCGGGGGGCATCCCCGGGGAGCTGTTTTTT.

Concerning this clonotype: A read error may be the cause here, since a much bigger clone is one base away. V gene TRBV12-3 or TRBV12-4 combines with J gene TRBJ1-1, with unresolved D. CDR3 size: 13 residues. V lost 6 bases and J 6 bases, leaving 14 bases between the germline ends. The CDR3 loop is CASRPGINAEAFF. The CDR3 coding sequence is TGTGCCAGCAGGCCGGGGATCAACGCTGAAGCTTTCTTT.

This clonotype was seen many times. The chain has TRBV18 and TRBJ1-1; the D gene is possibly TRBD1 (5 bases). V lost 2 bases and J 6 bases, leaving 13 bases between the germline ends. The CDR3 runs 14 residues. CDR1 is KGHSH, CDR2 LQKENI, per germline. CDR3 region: CASSPSGRVAEAFF. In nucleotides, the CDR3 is TGTGCCAGCTCACCATCAGGCAGGGTTGCTGAAGCTTTCTTT.

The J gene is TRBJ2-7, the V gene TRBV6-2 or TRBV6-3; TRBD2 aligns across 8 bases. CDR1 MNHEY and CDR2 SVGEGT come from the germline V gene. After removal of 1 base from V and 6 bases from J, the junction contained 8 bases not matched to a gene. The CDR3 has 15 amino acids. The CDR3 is CASSYFRAGGSEQYF. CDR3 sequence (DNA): TGTGCCAGCAGTTACTTCAGGGCGGGAGGCTCCGAGCAGTACTTC.

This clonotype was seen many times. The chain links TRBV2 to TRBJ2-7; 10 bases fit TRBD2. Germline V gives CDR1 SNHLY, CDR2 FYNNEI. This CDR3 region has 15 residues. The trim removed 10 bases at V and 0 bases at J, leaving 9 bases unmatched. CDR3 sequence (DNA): TGTGCCATCGGGGCTAGCGGGGGCCTCTCCTACGAGCAGTACTTC. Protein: CAIGASGGLSYEQYF. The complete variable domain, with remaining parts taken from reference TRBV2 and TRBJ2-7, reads EPEVTQTPSHQVTQMGQEVILRCVPISNHLYFYWYRQILGQKVEFLVSFYNNEISEKSEIFDDQFSVERPDGSNFTLKIRSTKLEDSAMYFCAIGASGGLSYEQYFGPGTRLTVT.

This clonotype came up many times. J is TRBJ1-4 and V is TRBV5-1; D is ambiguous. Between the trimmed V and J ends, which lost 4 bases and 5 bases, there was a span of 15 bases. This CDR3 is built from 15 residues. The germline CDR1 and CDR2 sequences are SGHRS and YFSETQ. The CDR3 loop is CASSQTGQPNEKLFF. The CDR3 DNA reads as TGCGCCAGCAGCCAAACCGGGCAGCCAAATGAAAAACTGTTTTTT.

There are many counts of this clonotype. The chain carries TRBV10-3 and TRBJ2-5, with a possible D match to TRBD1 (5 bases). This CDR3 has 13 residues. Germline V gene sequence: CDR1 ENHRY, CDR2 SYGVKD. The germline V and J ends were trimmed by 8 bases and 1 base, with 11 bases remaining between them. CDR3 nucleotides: TGTGCCATCCGCGACAGTTCCCAAGAGACCCAGTACTTC. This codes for CAIRDSSQETQYF.

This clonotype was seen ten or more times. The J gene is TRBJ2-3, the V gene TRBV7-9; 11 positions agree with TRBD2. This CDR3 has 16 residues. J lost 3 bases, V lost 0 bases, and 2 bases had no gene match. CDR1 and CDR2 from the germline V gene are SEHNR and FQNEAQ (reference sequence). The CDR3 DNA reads TGTGCCAGCAGCTTAGCACTAGCGGGAGAAACAGATACGCAGTATTTT. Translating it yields CASSLALAGETDTQYF.

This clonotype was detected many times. CDR3 sequence (DNA): TGTGCCAGCAGCGCGGGACAGGGAACCTACGAGCAGTACTTC. It translates to CASSAGQGTYEQYF. The chain employs TRBV5-6 and TRBJ2-7; TRBD1 aligns across 9 bases. CDR1 is SGHDT, CDR2 YYEEEE, per germline. The junction had 4 bases not matched to a gene; V was cut back by 4 bases and J by 2 bases. CDR3 size: 14 residues.

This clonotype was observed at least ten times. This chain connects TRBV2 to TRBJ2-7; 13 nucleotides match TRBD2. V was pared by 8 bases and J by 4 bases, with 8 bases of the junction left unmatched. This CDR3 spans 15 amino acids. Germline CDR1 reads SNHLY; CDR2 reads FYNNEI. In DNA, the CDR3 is TGTGCCAGCCAAGGACTAGCGGGAGCCCTGTACGAGCAGTACTTC. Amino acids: CASQGLAGALYEQYF.

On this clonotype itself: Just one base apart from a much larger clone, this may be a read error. CDR3 in DNA: TGTGCCAGCAGTTCGCGACGGTTTAATGAAAAACTGTTTTTT. Its translation: CASSSRRFNEKLFF. The chain employs TRBV12-3 or TRBV12-4 and TRBJ1-4; D gene uncertain. V was shortened by 4 bases and J by 4 bases, with 10 bases between the two germline ends. This CDR3 has 14 amino acids.